This TCR beta chain comes out of a study of Graves' ophthalmopathy and Graves' hyperthyroidism. Study-wide results and limits: Detected in blood as well were most expanded thyroid clonotypes with frequency above 0.001.

RNA transcripts were the template, and TCR beta CDR3 regions were amplified from them. First-round RT-PCR with HTBI primers preceded a second-round multiplex PCR. TCRdb re-called the multiplex PCR reads through MiXCR, storing one row per CDR3 protein. The table shows about 220,000 distinct CDR3 sequences, with roughly 21% occurring only once. This clonotype was seen at least ten times. Its cognate antigen is unknown. The CDR3 has 15 residues. Germline CDR1 MGHDK, CDR2 SYGVNS. V was cut by 4 bases and J by 0 bases, with 10 bases left in between. Other autoimmune diseases, uncontrolled infections, pregnancy and lactation each led to patient exclusion.

The source material was peripheral blood. This receptor was obtained from a woman between 50 and 59 years old with Graves' ophthalmopathy. The gene calls are TRBV25-1 and TRBJ1-3; D ambiguous. DNA for the CDR3: TGTGCCAGCAGTGGTCCCCCACTCTCTGGAAACACCATATATTTT. It encodes CASSGPPLSGNTIYF.